The text below deals with one TCR beta chain. In this sample, this clonotype turned up a few times. No cognate antigen has been identified for it. No per-base quality is available; no much larger clone lies one base away. The data are from a study of T cell repertoires in cytomegalovirus infection (dated by TCRdb to the late 2010s). Broadly, across the study: Because public TCR beta signatures pointed to carriage of CMV infection together with the matching HLA type, the HLA type of each donor mattered for the analysis. Here is what the overall study found, with its caveats: In the ex vivo response, HLA-C-restricted CMV-specific TCR beta clonotypes were dominant, and in two of eight donors the single most frequent clonotype came from this HLA-C-restricted group. In both this cohort and an independent cohort of over 350 donors, the cumulative frequency of public TCR beta family members distinguished carriers of CMV infection plus the relevant HLA type.

TCRdb shows the sequencer as Illumina HiSeq 1500. The public reads were run again by TCRdb, first through fastp at Q25 and then through MiXCR, and only productive beta chains were kept. Rows with one shared CDR3 protein collapse into an entry with the most common genes and DNA. This sample lists more than 400,000 distinct CDR3 sequences; around 27% were detected once. The ten largest account for roughly an eighth of the sample. Reading from cysteine to phenylalanine, the CDR3 counts 14 amino acids. The read is trimmed to its CDR3 DNA, 42 bases read in frame from base 1. As encoded in the germline V gene, CDR1 is SQVTM while CDR2 is ANQGSEA. Deletion took 4 bases off V and 1 base off J, with a span of 10 bases between the germline ends.

In this chain, TRBV29-1 is recombined with TRBJ1-4, with the D segment identity uncertain. The sequence came from a human donor in good health (CMV status not recorded). Some clones in this sample may be carry-over from other donors' samples. The sequenced sample was PBMCs. CDR3 protein: CSVVRPGTNEKLFF. The nucleotides read TGCAGCGTTGTCAGGCCCGGAACTAATGAAAAACTGTTTTTT.